These 28 T cell receptor beta chains were all obtained from the same sample, sequenced in a study of CD8 T cells in Susac syndrome (dated 2019 in TCRdb). Library generation was performed with the immunoSEQ multiplex PCR assay. RNA was extracted using the RNeasy kit, and about 0.45 to 1 microgram was reverse transcribed with random hexamers. The public reads were reprocessed in TCRdb via fastp at Q25 and MiXCR, keeping in-frame beta chains. Each entry merges the rows of one CDR3 protein and shows their most common DNA and genes. In all, the sample holds 130,000 to 150,000 distinct CDR3 sequences, and roughly 94% of those were seen once. The biggest ten clones account for about 0.076% of the sample. The sample consisted of CD4+ T cells from PBMCs. These receptors came from a human donor in good health.

V is TRBV4-2 and J is TRBJ1-1, with 7 bases lining up with TRBD1. Germline V gives CDR1 LGHNA, CDR2 YNFKEQ. This CDR3 contains 15 residues. V gave up 1 base and J gave up 1 base; unmatched junction bases: 3. DNA for the CDR3: TGTGCCAGCAGCCAAGGACAGGGAGAGAACACTGAAGCTTTCTTT. This gives the protein CASSQGQGENTEAFF.

Regarding this clonotype: A read error may account for a junction end that differs from germline. The V and J genes are TRBV18 and TRBJ2-7; TRBD1 agrees at 7 bases. The CDR3 has 16 residues. CDR1 and CDR2 (germline): KGHSH, LQKENI. CDR3 in amino acids: CPSSPPDRVKIYEQYF. The CDR3 DNA reads as TGTCCCAGCTCACCACCCGACAGGGTAAAAATCTACGAGCAGTACTTC.

The chain carries TRBV5-4 and TRBJ1-2; 7 positions match TRBD1. V lost 3 bases and J lost 1; bases outside the gene matches: 6. CDR3 length: 15 residues. Germline lookup yields CDR1 SGHNT and CDR2 YYREEE (reference sequence). CDR3 bases: TGTGCCAGCAGCTCAGGGGGTGGGGGTAACTATGGCTACACCTTC. Its translation: CASSSGGGGNYGYTF.

CDR3 residues: CSASGQGKGVSSYNEQFF. DNA for the CDR3: TGCAGTGCTTCCGGACAGGGAAAGGGAGTGAGCTCCTACAATGAGCAGTTCTTC. The rearrangement uses TRBV20-1 and TRBJ2-1; 8 nucleotides line up with TRBD1. The CDR3 sequence is 18 residues long. The J segment lost 0 bases and the V segment lost 5 bases, leaving 15 bases of the junction unmatched. The V gene's germline CDR1 is DFQATT and CDR2 SNEGSKA (reference sequence).

The J gene is TRBJ2-1, the V gene TRBV12-3 or TRBV12-4, with TRBD2 matching 10 bases. The trim removed 2 bases at V and 8 bases at J, leaving 6 bases unmatched. The CDR3 contains 15 residues. Here the CDR3 DNA reads TGTGCCAGCAGTTTAAGGGCTAGCGGGAGCTATGAGCAGTTCTTC. Translating it yields CASSLRASGSYEQFF.

CDR3 DNA: TGTGCCAGCAGTTTGGTACGGGCTACTAGCACAGATACGCAGTATTTT. Translating gives CASSLVRATSTDTQYF. The chain joins TRBV28 to TRBJ2-3; D gene ambiguous. This CDR3 is 16 amino acids long. V was shortened by 3 bases and J by 0 bases, with 13 bases between the two germline ends. The V gene's germline CDR1 is MDHEN and CDR2 SYDVKM.

Written as DNA, the CDR3 is TGCGCCAGCAGCCATAATGGGAACACCGGGGAGCTGTTTTTT. Its translation is CASSHNGNTGELFF. This chain links TRBV4-1 with TRBJ2-2, with D unresolved. The germline V and J ends were trimmed by 3 bases and 1 base, with 6 bases remaining between them. CDR1 and CDR2 from the germline V gene are MGHRA and YSYEKL. The CDR3 is 14 residues long.

The chain is built from TRBV20-1 and TRBJ1-2, with TRBD1 as a possible D gene (5 bases). CDR3 size: 14 residues. CDR1 and CDR2 (germline): DFQATT, SNEGSKA (reference sequence). Deletions cut 5 bases from V and 8 bases from J, with 21 bases between. The CDR3 DNA reads TGCAGTGCTGACCGGGATGGGACCCAGCAGGGCTACACCTTC. Protein: CSADRDGTQQGYTF.

Here the CDR3 reads CSASPGAGQPQHF. In DNA form, the CDR3 reads TGCAGTGCTAGTCCAGGGGCGGGGCAGCCCCAGCATTTT. The chain links TRBV20-1 to TRBJ1-5; the D gene is possibly TRBD1 (6 bases). The germline V and J ends were trimmed by 3 bases and 7 bases, with 13 bases remaining between them. The CDR3 runs 13 residues. The germline CDR1 and CDR2 sequences are DFQATT and SNEGSKA (reference sequence).

This chain joins TRBV6-1 and TRBJ2-7, with a weak D call TRBD1 (6 bases). Germline-derived CDR1 and CDR2 are MNHNS and SASEGT. The CDR3 loop spans 12 amino acids. Trimming shortened V by 7 bases and J by 2 bases, and 9 bases separated the two germline ends. As DNA, the CDR3 is TGTGCCAGCACTGGACAGCCCTACGAGCAGTACTTC. Residues: CASTGQPYEQYF.

The chain couples TRBV7-9 to TRBJ1-2; D gene unclear. CDR1 is SEHNR, CDR2 FQNEAQ, per germline (reference sequence). The CDR3 runs to 12 residues. V lost 6 bases and J lost 3, with 8 bases in between. The CDR3 coding sequence is TGTGCCAGCAGAGAGGAGGACTATGGCTACACCTTC. Translating it yields CASREEDYGYTF.

The chain is built from TRBV2 and TRBJ2-5; D remains ambiguous. V gave up 4 bases and J gave up 1 base, with 10 bases separating them. CDR1 and CDR2 from the germline V gene are SNHLY and FYNNEI. The CDR3 has 14 amino acids. Here the CDR3 reads CASSVGRTQETQYF. CDR3 nucleotides: TGTGCCAGCAGTGTTGGCAGGACCCAAGAGACCCAGTACTTC.

V gene TRBV6-2 or TRBV6-3 combines with J gene TRBJ2-5; possibly TRBD1 or TRBD2 for D (6 bases each). Trimming stripped 0 bases from V and 4 bases from J, with 9 bases between. This CDR3 region has 14 residues. CDR1 is MNHEY, CDR2 SVGEGT, per germline. Here the CDR3 reads CASSYSRGPETQYF. In nucleotides, the CDR3 is TGTGCCAGCAGTTACTCACGGGGGCCAGAGACCCAGTACTTC.

The genes are TRBV6-2 or TRBV6-3 and TRBJ2-2; 10 bases agree with TRBD2. The CDR3 is 17 amino acids. Germline V CDR1 and CDR2: MNHEY, SVGEGT. Trimming at V came to 8 bases and at J to 0 bases, leaving 9 bases not matched to a gene. This CDR3 is CASSALAGVPNTGELFF. In nucleotides, the CDR3 is TGTGCCAGCTCGGCCCTAGCGGGAGTCCCGAACACCGGGGAGCTGTTTTTT.

This chain connects TRBV15 to TRBJ2-3, with no clear D. Looked up from germline, CDR1 is LNHNV and CDR2 is YYDKDF (reference sequence). Trimming stripped 0 bases from V and 6 bases from J, with 7 bases between. The CDR3 spans 13 residues. CDR3 residues: CATSRDRADTQYF. In nucleotides, the CDR3 is TGTGCCACCAGCAGAGATCGAGCGGATACGCAGTATTTT.

The chain recombines TRBV27 with TRBJ1-2; 8 bases line up with TRBD1. Trimming cost V 6 bases and J 4 bases; bases outside gene matches: 10. The CDR3 extends over 15 amino acids. Germline V lookup: CDR1 MNHEY, CDR2 SMNVEV (reference sequence). CDR3 DNA sequence: TGTGCCAGCAGCTCCGGAACAGGGGGTGGCTATGGCTACACCTTC. This encodes CASSSGTGGGYGYTF.

CDR3 bases: TGCAGTGCTAGAGAGTCCCACACCGACGAGCAGTACTTC. The encoded protein is CSARESHTDEQYF. The chain combines TRBV20-1 with TRBJ2-7; D unclear. The CDR3 has 13 amino acids. Per the germline V gene, CDR1 is DFQATT and CDR2 is SNEGSKA (reference sequence). V was trimmed by 0 bases and J by 5 bases, leaving 11 bases between them.

The chain couples TRBV6-6 to TRBJ1-2, with 9 bases identical to TRBD1. CDR1 MNHNY and CDR2 SVGAGI come from the germline V gene (reference sequence). Unmatched junction bases numbered 7, after V lost 10 bases and J lost 1 base. This CDR3 has 14 residues. Here the CDR3 DNA reads TGTGCCACCTCGTGGACAGGGGATAACTATGGCTACACCTTC. Translated: CATSWTGDNYGYTF.

The chain has TRBV20-1 and TRBJ2-2; 8 bases are shared with TRBD2. V lost 2 bases to trimming and J lost 6 bases; unmatched junction nucleotides: 8. Germline V CDR1 and CDR2: DFQATT, SNEGSKA (reference sequence). The CDR3 has 15 amino acids. Here the CDR3 reads CSARLSGRIAGELFF. The CDR3, as DNA: TGCAGTGCTAGATTAAGCGGGAGAATTGCCGGGGAGCTGTTTTTT.

As concerns this clonotype: One end of the junction is discordant with germline, which a read error may explain. DNA for the CDR3: TGTGCTAGCAGCCCCCGTGGGTCCGGGGAGCTGTTTTTT. It translates to CASSPRGSGELFF. V gene TRBV7-7 combines with J gene TRBJ2-2; no reliable D call. This CDR3 has 13 residues. Per germline, CDR1 SSHAT and CDR2 FNYEAQ (reference sequence).

The chain recombines TRBV12-3 or TRBV12-4 with TRBJ2-3; no clear D. Trimming took off 7 bases at V and 1 base at J, with 3 bases between the two ends. The CDR3 has 11 amino acids. The CDR3 reads CASTGTDTQYF. For the CDR3, the DNA is TGTGCCAGCACGGGCACAGATACGCAGTATTTT.

This clonotype showed up just once. CDR3 DNA sequence: TGCGCCAGCAGCTTGTACGGTCTGATGTCCTACAATGAGCAGTTCTTC. This codes for CASSLYGLMSYNEQFF. This rearrangement joins TRBV5-1 to TRBJ2-1, with D hard to call. This CDR3 region has 16 residues. Germline-derived CDR1 and CDR2 are SGHRS and YFSETQ. Trimming left V 1 base short and J 1 base short, with 12 bases between.

This chain uses TRBV7-9 with TRBJ2-1, with 11 bases that match TRBD1. V lost 4 bases, J lost 9 bases, and 14 bases stayed unmatched. The CDR3 spans 17 residues. Germline V gene sequence: CDR1 SEHNR, CDR2 FQNEAQ (reference sequence). CDR3 DNA sequence: TGTGCCAGCAGCTCCGAGGTGGGGTGGGACAGGGGGAGTGAGCAGTTCTTC. Its protein product is CASSSEVGWDRGSEQFF.

V is TRBV28 and J is TRBJ1-2; unclear D gene. CDR1 is MDHEN, CDR2 SYDVKM, per germline. This CDR3 comprises 12 residues. The V and J ends lost 2 bases and 10 bases respectively, with 11 bases between them. The CDR3 region is CASSLATGYYTF. The CDR3 nucleotides are TGTGCCAGCAGTTTAGCGACTGGCTACTACACCTTC.

The genes are TRBV28 and TRBJ1-1; D is unresolved. The CDR3 totals 13 residues. V lost 7 bases, J lost 4 bases, and 13 bases lay in between. Germline-derived CDR1 and CDR2 are MDHEN and SYDVKM. The CDR3 DNA reads as TGTGCCAGCACATTGCGGGTGGGCACTGAAGCTTTCTTT. This translates into CASTLRVGTEAFF.

The V call is TRBV29-1, the J call TRBJ1-2; D is undetermined. The CDR3 is made up of 13 amino acids. The germline V gene has CDR1 SQVTM and CDR2 ANQGSEA. Trimming removed 4 bases from V and 0 bases from J, with 9 bases in between. In DNA, the CDR3 is TGCAGCGTTGTGGACTTAACTAACTATGGCTACACCTTC. This sequence encodes CSVVDLTNYGYTF.

The chain uses TRBV19 and TRBJ2-1, with 14 bases fitting TRBD2. The CDR3 is made up of 16 amino acids. Germline assignment: CDR1 LNHDA and CDR2 SQIVND (reference sequence). The J segment lost 5 bases and the V segment lost 5 bases, leaving 5 bases of the junction unmatched. The CDR3 loop reads CASSFTTSGRDNEQFF. CDR3 nucleotide sequence: TGTGCCAGTAGTTTTACGACTAGCGGGAGGGACAATGAGCAGTTCTTC.

The genes are TRBV28 and TRBJ1-1; D unclear. With 1 base removed from V and 2 bases from J, the gap between germline ends came to 14 bases. The CDR3 has 16 residues. In germline, CDR1 is MDHEN, CDR2 SYDVKM. This CDR3 is CASSLSQVRLNTEAFF. The CDR3 DNA is TGTGCCAGCAGTTTATCACAAGTCCGGCTCAACACTGAAGCTTTCTTT. The full variable domain, in which reference TRBV28 and TRBJ1-1 provide the parts outside the CDR3, is DVKVTQSSRYLVKRTGEKVFLECVQDMDHENMFWYRQDPGLGLRLIYFSYDVKMKEKGDIPEGYSVSREKKERFSLILESASTNQTSMYLCASSLSQVRLNTEAFFGQGTRLTVV.